What follows is one T cell receptor beta chain and its context. This record belongs to a study of blood T cell repertoires in COVID-19. At the level of the study: Acute and convalescent COVID-19 samples came from the United States, Italy and Spain. Sample material is recorded as cDNA or gDNA derived from T cells, B-cell-depleted T cells, or PBMCs.

In the original analysis: It was from reference gene primer amplification that nucleated cell counts were estimated. The protocol was immunoSEQ multiplex PCR, while the TCRdb copy is restricted to in-frame clones and leaves out a portion. V, J and clone size reflect that table, while D and trimming were determined from the DNA. The sample lists 150,000 to 200,000 clones; about 81% were seen once. The V gene lost 1 base and the J gene lost 7 bases, with 14 bases spanning the gap. CDR1 and CDR2 (germline): MGHRA, YSYEKL. The CDR3 has 16 residues. Sequenced input: peripheral blood. The chain recombines TRBV4-1 with TRBJ1-6; TRBD1 is a possible D gene (5 bases). This sequence was found in a human donor in a cohort sampled during active COVID-19. The CDR3 here is CASSQAPAGRNSPLHF. Written as DNA, the CDR3 is TGCGCCAGCAGCCAAGCCCCGGCAGGGCGAAATTCACCCCTCCACTTT.